This is a list of T cell receptor beta chains from one sample in a study of cytomegalovirus exposure and HLA in healthy donors. Clones were sequenced by immunoSEQ multiplex PCR, and TCRdb holds only the in-frame ones, with some missing. The data contain under 200,000 clones, roughly 74% of them singletons. The sequenced sample consisted of PBMCs. These receptors all come from a woman aged 40 to 50 in good health and CMV-seropositive. Both conserved end residues are part of each CDR3. A D gene is named only where the DNA matches it firmly.

J	V	length	D	CDR3
TRBJ1-1	TRBV7-9	15	TRBD1	CASSLSGQGGTEAFF
TRBJ2-3	TRBV4-2	20	TRBD2	CASSQVRGGGRAGSTDTQYF
TRBJ2-5	TRBV6-6	13	.	CASRAPSEETQYF
TRBJ1-1	TRBV29-1	11	.	CSGLTVTEAFF
TRBJ2-3	TRBV9	16	TRBD2	CASSVDGRASTDTQYF
TRBJ2-6	TRBV28	17	TRBD1	CASIGDRGDPGANVLTF
TRBJ2-7	TRBV11-2	14	.	CASSLGGSYYEQYF
TRBJ2-7	TRBV29-1	11	.	CSVEELYEQYF
TRBJ1-2	TRBV5-4	15	TRBD1	CASSFPGQDDYGYTF
TRBJ1-5	TRBV4-1	16	.	CASSQLPGVGNQPQHF
TRBJ2-5	TRBV5-4	15	TRBD1	CASSLDPGGEETQYF
TRBJ2-7	TRBV5-4	15	.	CASSPAGALTYEQYF
TRBJ1-5	TRBV6-6	16	.	CASRVGQQGADQPQHF
TRBJ1-4	TRBV27	18	.	CASSLTEGSLFSDEKLFF
TRBJ2-1	TRBV7-2	14	.	CASSPYLSTHEQFF
TRBJ1-1	TRBV6-1	17	.	CASSEASYSSAGFRAFF
TRBJ1-1	TRBV18	15	.	CASSVRLARDTEAFF
TRBJ2-1	TRBV19	15	TRBD1	CASSPDRDSYNEQFF
TRBJ2-7	TRBV27	16	.	CASSLWAASENWEQYF
TRBJ2-1	TRBV5-1	15	.	CASSLNGDSYNEQFF